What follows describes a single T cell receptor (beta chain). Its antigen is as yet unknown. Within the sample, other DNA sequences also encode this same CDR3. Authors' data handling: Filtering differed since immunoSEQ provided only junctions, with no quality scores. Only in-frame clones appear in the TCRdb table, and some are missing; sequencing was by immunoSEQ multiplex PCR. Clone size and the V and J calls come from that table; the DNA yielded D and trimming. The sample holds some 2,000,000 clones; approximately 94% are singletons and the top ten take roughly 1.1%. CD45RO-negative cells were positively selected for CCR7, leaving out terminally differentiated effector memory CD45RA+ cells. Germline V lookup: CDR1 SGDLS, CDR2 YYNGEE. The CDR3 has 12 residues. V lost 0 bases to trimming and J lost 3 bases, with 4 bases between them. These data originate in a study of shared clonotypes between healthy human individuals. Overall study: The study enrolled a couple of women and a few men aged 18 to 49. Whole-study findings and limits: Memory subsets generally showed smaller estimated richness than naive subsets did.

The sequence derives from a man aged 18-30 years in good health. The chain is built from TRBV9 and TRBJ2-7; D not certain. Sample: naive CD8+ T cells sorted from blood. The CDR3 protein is CASSVDSYEQYF. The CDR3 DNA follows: TGTGCCAGCAGCGTAGACAGCTACGAGCAGTACTTC.